This TCR beta chain was found in a study of shared clonotypes between healthy human individuals. Produced via immunoSEQ multiplex PCR; TCRdb's table is partial and in-frame only. The sample yields about 110,000 clones, 68% seen once. CD8 memory merged CD45RO+ cells and CCR7-negative CD45RA+ TemRA cells into one population. Germline CDR1 reads MGHRA; CDR2 reads YSYEKL. This CDR3 has 16 residues. With 3 bases clipped from V and 8 bases from J, the junction kept 10 bases outside the gene matches. Source material: memory CD8+ T cells sorted from blood. Sample subset: CD45RO+ cells pooled with CCR7-negative TemRA cells. The chain joins TRBV4-1 to TRBJ1-4, with 9 bases fitting TRBD1. This sequence originates from a woman aged 25 to 45 in good health. In DNA, the CDR3 is TGCGCCAGCAGCCATCCTCTTGACAGGGGGGACGAAAAACTGTTTTTT. Translated: CASSHPLDRGDEKLFF.